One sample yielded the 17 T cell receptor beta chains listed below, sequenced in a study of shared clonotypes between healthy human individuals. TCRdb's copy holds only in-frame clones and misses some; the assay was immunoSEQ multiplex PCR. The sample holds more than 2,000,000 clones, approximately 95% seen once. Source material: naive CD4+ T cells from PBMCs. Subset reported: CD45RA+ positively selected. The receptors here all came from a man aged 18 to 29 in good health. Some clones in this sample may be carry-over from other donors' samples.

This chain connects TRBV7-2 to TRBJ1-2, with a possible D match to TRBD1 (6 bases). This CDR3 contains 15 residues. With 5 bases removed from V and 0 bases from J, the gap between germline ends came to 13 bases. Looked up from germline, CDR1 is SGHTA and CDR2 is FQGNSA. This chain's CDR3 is CASSTIWTANYGYTF. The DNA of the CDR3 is TGTGCCAGCAGCACTATCTGGACAGCTAACTATGGCTACACCTTC.

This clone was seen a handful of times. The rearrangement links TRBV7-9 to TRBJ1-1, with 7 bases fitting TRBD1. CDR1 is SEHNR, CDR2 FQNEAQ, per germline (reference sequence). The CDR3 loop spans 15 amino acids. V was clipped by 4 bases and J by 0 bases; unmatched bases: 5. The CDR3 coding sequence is TGTGCCAGCAGCTACCGACAGGGAGTGAACACTGAAGCTTTCTTT. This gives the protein CASSYRQGVNTEAFF.

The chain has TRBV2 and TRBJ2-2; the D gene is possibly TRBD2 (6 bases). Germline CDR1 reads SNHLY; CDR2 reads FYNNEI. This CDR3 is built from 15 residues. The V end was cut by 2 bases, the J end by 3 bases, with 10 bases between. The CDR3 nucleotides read TGTGCCAGCAGTGAAAAGTCGGGAGACACCGGGGAGCTGTTTTTT. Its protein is CASSEKSGDTGELFF.

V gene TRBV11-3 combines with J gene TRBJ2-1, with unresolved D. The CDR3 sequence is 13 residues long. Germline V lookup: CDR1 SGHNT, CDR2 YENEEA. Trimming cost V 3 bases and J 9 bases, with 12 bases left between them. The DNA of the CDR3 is TGTGCCAGCAGCTTGGGCAGCCCCCCTGAGCAGTTCTTC. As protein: CASSLGSPPEQFF.

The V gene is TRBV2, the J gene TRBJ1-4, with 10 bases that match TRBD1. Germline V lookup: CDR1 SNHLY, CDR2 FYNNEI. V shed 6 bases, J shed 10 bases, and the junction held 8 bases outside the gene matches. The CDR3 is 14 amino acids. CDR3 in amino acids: CASSDRGLRGKLFF. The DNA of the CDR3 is TGTGCCAGCAGCGACAGGGGGCTCCGTGGAAAACTGTTTTTT.

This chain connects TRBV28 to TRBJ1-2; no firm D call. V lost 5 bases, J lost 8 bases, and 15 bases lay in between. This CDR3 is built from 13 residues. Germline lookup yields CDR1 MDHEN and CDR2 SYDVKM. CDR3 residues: CASSPLGGPGYTF. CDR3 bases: TGTGCCAGCAGTCCTTTGGGCGGGCCCGGCTACACCTTC.

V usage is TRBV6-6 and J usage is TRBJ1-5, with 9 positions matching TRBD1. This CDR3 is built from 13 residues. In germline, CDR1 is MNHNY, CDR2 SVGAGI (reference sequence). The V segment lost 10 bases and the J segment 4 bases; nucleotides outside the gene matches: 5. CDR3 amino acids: CATIQGANQPQHF. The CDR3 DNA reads TGTGCCACGATACAGGGGGCGAATCAGCCCCAGCATTTT.

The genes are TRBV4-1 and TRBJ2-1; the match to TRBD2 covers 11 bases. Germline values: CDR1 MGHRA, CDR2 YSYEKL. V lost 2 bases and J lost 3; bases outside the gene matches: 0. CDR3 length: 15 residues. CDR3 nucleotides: TGCGCCAGCAGCCAACTAGCGGGGGGCTACAATGAGCAGTTCTTC. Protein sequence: CASSQLAGGYNEQFF.

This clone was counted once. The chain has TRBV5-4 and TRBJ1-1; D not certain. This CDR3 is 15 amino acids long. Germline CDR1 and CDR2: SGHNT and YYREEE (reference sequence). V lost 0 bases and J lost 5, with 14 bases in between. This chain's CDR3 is CASSLGGNRETEAFF. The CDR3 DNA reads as TGTGCCAGCAGCTTGGGTGGCAACAGAGAAACTGAAGCTTTCTTT.

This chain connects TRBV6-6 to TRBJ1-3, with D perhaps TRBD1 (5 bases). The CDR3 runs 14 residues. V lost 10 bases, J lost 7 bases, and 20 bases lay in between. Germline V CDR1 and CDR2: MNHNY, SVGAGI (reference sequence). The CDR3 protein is CATSQNREGNTIYF. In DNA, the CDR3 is TGTGCCACCTCGCAGAACCGGGAGGGGAACACCATATATTTT.

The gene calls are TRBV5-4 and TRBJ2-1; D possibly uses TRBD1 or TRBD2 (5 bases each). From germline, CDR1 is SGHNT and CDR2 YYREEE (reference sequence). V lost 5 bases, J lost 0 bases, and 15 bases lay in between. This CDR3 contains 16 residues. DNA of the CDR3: TGTGCCAGCAGACCGCCGGGACGGAGCTCCTACAATGAGCAGTTCTTC. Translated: CASRPPGRSSYNEQFF.

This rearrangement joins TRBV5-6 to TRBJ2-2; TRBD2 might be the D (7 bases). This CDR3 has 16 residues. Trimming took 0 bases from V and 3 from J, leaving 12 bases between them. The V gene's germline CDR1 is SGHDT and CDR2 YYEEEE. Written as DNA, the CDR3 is TGTGCCAGCAGCTTGGTACAGGGAGGGTACACCGGGGAGCTGTTTTTT. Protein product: CASSLVQGGYTGELFF.

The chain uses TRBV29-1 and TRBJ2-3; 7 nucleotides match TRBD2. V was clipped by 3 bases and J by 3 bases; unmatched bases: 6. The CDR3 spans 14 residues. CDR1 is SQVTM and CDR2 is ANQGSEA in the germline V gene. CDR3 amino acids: CSVEGGTRTDTQYF. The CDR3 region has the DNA TGCAGCGTTGAGGGAGGGACGAGGACAGATACGCAGTATTTT.

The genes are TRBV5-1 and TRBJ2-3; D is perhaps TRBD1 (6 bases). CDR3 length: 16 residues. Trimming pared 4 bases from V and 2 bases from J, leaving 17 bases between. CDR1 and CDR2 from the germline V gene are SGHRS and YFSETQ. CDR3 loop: CASSTGDRSFTDTQYF. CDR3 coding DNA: TGCGCCAGCAGCACTGGCGACAGGTCATTCACAGATACGCAGTATTTT.

CDR3 sequence reads: CASSQVSDSNEKLFF. CDR3 in DNA: TGTGCCAGCAGCCAAGTTTCGGATTCTAATGAAAAACTGTTTTTT. This rearrangement joins TRBV4-2 to TRBJ1-4; unclear D gene. The V gene's germline CDR1 is LGHNA and CDR2 YNFKEQ. Trimming left V 1 base short and J 3 bases short, with 9 bases between. The CDR3 is 15 amino acids.

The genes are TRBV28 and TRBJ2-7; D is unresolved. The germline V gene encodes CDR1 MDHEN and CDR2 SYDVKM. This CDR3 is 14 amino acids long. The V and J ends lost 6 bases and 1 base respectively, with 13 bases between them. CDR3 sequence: CASSRLDQSYEQYF. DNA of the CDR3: TGTGCCAGCAGCCGGCTCGACCAGTCCTACGAGCAGTACTTC.

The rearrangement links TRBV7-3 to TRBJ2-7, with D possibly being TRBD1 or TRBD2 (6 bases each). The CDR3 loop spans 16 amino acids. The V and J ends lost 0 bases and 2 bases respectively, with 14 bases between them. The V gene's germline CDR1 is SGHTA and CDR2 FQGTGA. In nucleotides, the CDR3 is TGTGCCAGCAGCTTAACGGGAGGACAGTCGACCTACGAGCAGTACTTC. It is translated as CASSLTGGQSTYEQYF.